The next 14 T cell receptor beta chains were all read from a single sample in a study of identical twins. TCRdb redid the calling of the 5' RACE reads with MiXCR, one entry per CDR3 protein. The table has about 720,000 distinct CDR3 sequences, about 9.4% seen once. These same records also appear under a second study, on yellow fever vaccine responses in identical twins.

The specimen was PBMCs. These receptors were obtained from a woman between 18 and 29 years old in good health.

CDR3 sequence reads: CASSALRNTGELFF. CDR3 coding DNA: TGTGCCAGCAGTGCCCTTCGGAACACCGGGGAGCTGTTTTTT. The chain couples TRBV6-1 to TRBJ2-2, with D uncertain. Trimming left V 4 bases short and J 1 base short, with 7 bases between. The V gene's germline CDR1 is MNHNS and CDR2 SASEGT. The CDR3 is 14 residues long.

Many counts were recorded for this clonotype. The chain joins TRBV3-1 to TRBJ2-2, with D tentatively TRBD1 (5 bases). The CDR3 extends over 12 amino acids. The V end was cut by 8 bases, the J end by 6 bases, with 10 bases between. From germline, CDR1 is LGHDT and CDR2 YNNKEL (reference sequence). CDR3 loop: CASSQGPGELFF. The CDR3 DNA follows: TGTGCCAGCTCCCAGGGTCCCGGGGAGCTGTTTTTT.

This chain uses TRBV27 with TRBJ2-5; 9 bases are shared with TRBD2. After removal of 4 bases from V and 5 bases from J, the junction contained 8 bases not matched to a gene. The CDR3 runs to 15 residues. The germline V gene encodes CDR1 MNHEY and CDR2 SMNVEV (reference sequence). The DNA for the CDR3 is TGTGCCAGCAGTTCATATGCGGGGGGGCCGGAGACCCAGTACTTC. As protein: CASSSYAGGPETQYF.

Here the CDR3 reads CASSSHSSGDYEQYF. As DNA, the CDR3 is TGTGCCAGCAGCTCACACTCCTCGGGTGATTACGAGCAGTACTTC. The chain uses TRBV7-9 and TRBJ2-7, with D unresolved. The CDR3 length is 15 residues. Looked up from germline, CDR1 is SEHNR and CDR2 is FQNEAQ (reference sequence). The V gene lost 4 bases and the J gene lost 4 bases, with 17 bases spanning the gap.

The chain uses TRBV24-1 and TRBJ2-3; 7 bases align to TRBD1. Germline CDR1 is KGHDR and CDR2 is SFDVKD. The CDR3 covers 16 residues. With V trimmed by 2 bases and J by 4 bases, 8 bases remained unmatched. CDR3 protein: CATSDWALDRADTQYF. In nucleotides, the CDR3 is TGTGCCACCAGTGATTGGGCCCTTGACAGGGCAGATACGCAGTATTTT.

Here the CDR3 reads CASSSPQGVQSEQYF. CDR3 nucleotide sequence: TGCGCCAGCAGCTCCCCGCAGGGAGTGCAGAGCGAGCAGTACTTC. The rearrangement uses TRBV5-1 and TRBJ2-7, with D perhaps given as TRBD1 or TRBD2 (5 bases each). Trimming took off 3 bases at V and 6 bases at J, with 19 bases between the two ends. Germline CDR1 SGHRS, CDR2 YFSETQ. There are 15 residues in the CDR3.

The rearrangement uses TRBV12-3 or TRBV12-4 and TRBJ2-1, with 11 bases matching TRBD2. The CDR3 sequence is 14 residues long. Trimming at V came to 5 bases and at J to 9 bases, leaving 6 bases not matched to a gene. The CDR3 loop reads CASSLSGRAAEQFF. The CDR3 nucleotides read TGTGCCAGCAGTCTTAGCGGGAGGGCGGCTGAGCAGTTCTTC.

This clonotype was counted a few times. The chain couples TRBV6-1 to TRBJ1-1; unclear D gene. The CDR3 has 13 amino acids. V was shortened by 5 bases and J by 5 bases, with 12 bases between the two germline ends. Germline CDR1 and CDR2: MNHNS and SASEGT. This CDR3 is CASSRFPPTEAFF. CDR3 nucleotides: TGTGCCAGCAGTAGATTCCCGCCAACTGAAGCTTTCTTT.

This clonotype was recorded a few times. The chain uses TRBV28 and TRBJ2-5; unclear D gene. The CDR3 is 17 amino acids. Germline lookup yields CDR1 MDHEN and CDR2 SYDVKM. V lost 5 bases, J lost 2 bases, and 21 bases lay in between. For the CDR3, the DNA is TGTGCCAGCAGTCTTAATTACCCCACAAAAAGTCAAGAGACCCAGTACTTC. It translates to CASSLNYPTKSQETQYF.

There are many counts of this clonotype. The rearrangement uses TRBV12-3 or TRBV12-4 and TRBJ1-5, with TRBD1 matching over 7 bases. V dropped 1 base and J dropped 6; count of bases not matched to a gene: 6. The CDR3 is 15 residues long. The CDR3 DNA follows: TGTGCCAGCAGTTTAGTCACAGGGGTGGGTCAGCCCCAGCATTTT. Translation gives CASSLVTGVGQPQHF.

The chain uses TRBV6-2 or TRBV6-3 and TRBJ2-7; 11 bases are shared with TRBD2. Germline V lookup: CDR1 MNHEY, CDR2 SVGEGT. V lost 8 bases to trimming and J lost 2 bases; unmatched junction nucleotides: 5. This CDR3 contains 14 residues. CDR3 sequence reads: CASRPSGGTYEQYF. The CDR3 region has the DNA TGTGCCAGCCGGCCTAGCGGGGGGACCTACGAGCAGTACTTC.

The chain has TRBV29-1 and TRBJ2-3; the D is unclear. The CDR3 has 13 residues. The germline V gene encodes CDR1 SQVTM and CDR2 ANQGSEA. V lost 1 base, J lost 0 bases, and 5 bases lay in between. CDR3 sequence reads: CSVEGASTDTQYF. The CDR3 region has the DNA TGCAGCGTTGAAGGAGCTAGCACAGATACGCAGTATTTT.

This clonotype appeared many times. The chain couples TRBV12-3 or TRBV12-4 to TRBJ1-5; 8 bases line up with TRBD1. J gave up 7 bases and V 5 bases, and 7 bases lay outside the gene matches. The CDR3 is made up of 14 amino acids. CDR3 DNA sequence: TGTGCCAGCAGTCTACAGGGGGGCAGACAGCCCCAGCATTTT. It specifies CASSLQGGRQPQHF.

The chain uses TRBV7-8 and TRBJ2-1, with D possibly being TRBD2 (5 bases). Germline V gene lookup returns CDR1 SGHVS and CDR2 FQNEAQ. This CDR3 has 13 residues. Deletions cut 5 bases from V and 5 bases from J, with 10 bases between. The CDR3 nucleotides read TGTGCCAGCAGCGCAAAGAGGGACAATGAGCAGTTCTTC. Its translation: CASSAKRDNEQFF.